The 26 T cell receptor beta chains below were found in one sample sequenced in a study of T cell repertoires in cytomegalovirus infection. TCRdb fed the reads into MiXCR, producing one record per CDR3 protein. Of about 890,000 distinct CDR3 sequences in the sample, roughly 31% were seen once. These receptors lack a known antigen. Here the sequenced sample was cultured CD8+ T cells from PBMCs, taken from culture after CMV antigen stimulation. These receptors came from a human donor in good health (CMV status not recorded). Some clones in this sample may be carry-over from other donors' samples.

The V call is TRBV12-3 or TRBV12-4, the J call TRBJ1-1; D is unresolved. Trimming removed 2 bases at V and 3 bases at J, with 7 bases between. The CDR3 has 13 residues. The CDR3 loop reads CASSLISYTEAFF. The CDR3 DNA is TGTGCCAGCAGTTTAATCAGTTACACTGAAGCTTTCTTT.

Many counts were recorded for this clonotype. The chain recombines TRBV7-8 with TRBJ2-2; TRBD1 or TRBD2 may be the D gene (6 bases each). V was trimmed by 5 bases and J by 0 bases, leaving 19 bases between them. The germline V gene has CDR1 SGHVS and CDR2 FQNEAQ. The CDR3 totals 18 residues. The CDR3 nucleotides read TGTGCCAGCAGCCTCTTGATAGGGGGGAATCCGAACACCGGGGAGCTGTTTTTT. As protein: CASSLLIGGNPNTGELFF.

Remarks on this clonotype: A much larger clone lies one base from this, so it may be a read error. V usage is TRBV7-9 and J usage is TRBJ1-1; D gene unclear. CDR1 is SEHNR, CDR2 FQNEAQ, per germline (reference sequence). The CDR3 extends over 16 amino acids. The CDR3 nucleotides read TGTGCCAACAGCTTACCGACCTTGGGAGAGAACACTGAAGCTTTCTTT. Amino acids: CANSLPTLGENTEAFF. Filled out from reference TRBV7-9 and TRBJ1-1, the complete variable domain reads DTGVSQNPRHKITKRGQNVTFRCDPISEHNRLYWYRQTLGQGPEFLTYFQNEAQLEKSRLLSDRFSAERPKGSFSTLEIQRTEQGDSAMYLCANSLPTLGENTEAFFGQGTRLTVV.

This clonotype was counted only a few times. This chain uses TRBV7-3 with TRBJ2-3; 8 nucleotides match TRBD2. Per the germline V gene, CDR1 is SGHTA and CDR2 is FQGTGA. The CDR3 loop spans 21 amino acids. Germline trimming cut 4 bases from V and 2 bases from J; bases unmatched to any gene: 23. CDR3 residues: CASSSDAEGWTSRTHTDTQYF. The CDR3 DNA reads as TGTGCCAGCAGCTCCGACGCCGAGGGGTGGACTAGCCGTACTCACACAGATACGCAGTATTTT. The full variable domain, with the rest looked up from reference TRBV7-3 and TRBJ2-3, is GAGVSQTPSNKVTEKGKYVELRCDPISGHTALYWYRQSLGQGPEFLIYFQGTGAADDSGLPNDRFFAVRPEGSVSTLKIQRTERGDSAVYLCASSSDAEGWTSRTHTDTQYFGPGTRLTVL.

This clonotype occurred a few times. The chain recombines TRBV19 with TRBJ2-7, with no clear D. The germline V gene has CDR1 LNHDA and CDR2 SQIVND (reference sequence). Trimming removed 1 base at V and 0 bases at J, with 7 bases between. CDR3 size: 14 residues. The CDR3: CASSIGGSSYEQYF. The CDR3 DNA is TGTGCCAGTAGTATAGGCGGCAGCTCCTACGAGCAGTACTTC.

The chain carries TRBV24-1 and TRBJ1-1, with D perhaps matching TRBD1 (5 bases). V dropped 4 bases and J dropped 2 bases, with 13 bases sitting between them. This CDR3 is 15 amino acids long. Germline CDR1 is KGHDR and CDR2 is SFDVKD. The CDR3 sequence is CATSDDSEGNTEAFF. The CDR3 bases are TGTGCCACCAGTGACGACAGCGAGGGAAACACTGAAGCTTTCTTT.

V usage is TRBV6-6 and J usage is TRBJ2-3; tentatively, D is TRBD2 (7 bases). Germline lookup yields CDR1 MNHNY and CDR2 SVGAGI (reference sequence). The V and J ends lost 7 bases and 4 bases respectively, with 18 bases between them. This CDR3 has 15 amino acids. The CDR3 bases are TGTGCCAGCATCATTAGGGGGGGCGGGGCAGATACGCAGTATTTT. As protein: CASIIRGGGADTQYF.

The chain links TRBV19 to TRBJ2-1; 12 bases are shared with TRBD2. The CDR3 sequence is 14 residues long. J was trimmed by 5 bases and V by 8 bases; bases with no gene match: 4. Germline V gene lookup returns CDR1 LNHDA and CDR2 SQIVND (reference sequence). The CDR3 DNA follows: TGTGCCAGTCTTAGGACTAGCGGGGACAATGAGCAGTTCTTC. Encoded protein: CASLRTSGDNEQFF.

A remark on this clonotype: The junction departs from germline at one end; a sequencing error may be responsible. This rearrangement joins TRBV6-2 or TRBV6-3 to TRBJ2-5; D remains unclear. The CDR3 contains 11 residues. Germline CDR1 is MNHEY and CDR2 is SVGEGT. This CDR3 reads CASSWAETQYF. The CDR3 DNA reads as TGTGCCAGCAGTTGGGCGGAGACACAGTACTTC.

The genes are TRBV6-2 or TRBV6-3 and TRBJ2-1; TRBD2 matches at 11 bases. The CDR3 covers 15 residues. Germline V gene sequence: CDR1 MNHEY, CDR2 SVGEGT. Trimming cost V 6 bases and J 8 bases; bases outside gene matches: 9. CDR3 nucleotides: TGTGCCAGCAGCAAGAGTAGCGGGGGGGAGGATGAGCAGTTCTTC. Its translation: CASSKSSGGEDEQFF.

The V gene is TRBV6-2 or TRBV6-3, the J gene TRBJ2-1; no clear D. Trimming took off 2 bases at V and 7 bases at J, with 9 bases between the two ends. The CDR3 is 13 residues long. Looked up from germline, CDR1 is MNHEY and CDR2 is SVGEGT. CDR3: CASSYGLGNEQFF. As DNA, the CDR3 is TGTGCCAGCAGTTACGGGCTAGGAAATGAGCAGTTCTTC.

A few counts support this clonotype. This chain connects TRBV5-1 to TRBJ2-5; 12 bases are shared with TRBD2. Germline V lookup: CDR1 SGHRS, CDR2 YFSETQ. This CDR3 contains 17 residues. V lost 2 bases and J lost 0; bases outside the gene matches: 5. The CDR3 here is CASSFGLAGKDQETQYF. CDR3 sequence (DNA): TGCGCCAGCAGCTTCGGACTAGCGGGGAAAGACCAAGAGACCCAGTACTTC.

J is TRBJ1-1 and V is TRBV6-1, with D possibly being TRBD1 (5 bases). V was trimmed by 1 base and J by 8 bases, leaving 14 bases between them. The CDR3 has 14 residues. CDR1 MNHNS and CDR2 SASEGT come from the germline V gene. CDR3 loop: CASSEVQGRGEAFF. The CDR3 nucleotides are TGTGCCAGCAGTGAAGTCCAGGGAAGAGGAGAAGCTTTCTTT.

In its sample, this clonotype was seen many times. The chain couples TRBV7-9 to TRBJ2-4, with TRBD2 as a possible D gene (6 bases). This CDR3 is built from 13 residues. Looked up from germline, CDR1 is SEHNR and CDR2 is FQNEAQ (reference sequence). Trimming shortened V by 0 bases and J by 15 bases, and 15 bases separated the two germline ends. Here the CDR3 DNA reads TGTGCCAGCAGCTTAGCGGGGGAGGAGGTCTGGTACTTC. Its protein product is CASSLAGEEVWYF.

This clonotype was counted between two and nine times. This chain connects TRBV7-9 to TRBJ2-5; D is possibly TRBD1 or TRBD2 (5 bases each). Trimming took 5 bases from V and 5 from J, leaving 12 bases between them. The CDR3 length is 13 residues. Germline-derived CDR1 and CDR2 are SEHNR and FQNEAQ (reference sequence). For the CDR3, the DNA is TGTGCCAGCAGCCCCGAGGGGCTTGAGACCCAGTACTTC. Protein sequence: CASSPEGLETQYF.

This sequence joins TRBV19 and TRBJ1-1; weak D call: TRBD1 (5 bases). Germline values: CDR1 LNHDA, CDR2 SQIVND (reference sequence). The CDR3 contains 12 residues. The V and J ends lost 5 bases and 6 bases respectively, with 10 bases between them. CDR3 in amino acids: CASSGGGPEAFF. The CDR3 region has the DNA TGTGCCAGTAGTGGGGGAGGGCCTGAAGCTTTCTTT.

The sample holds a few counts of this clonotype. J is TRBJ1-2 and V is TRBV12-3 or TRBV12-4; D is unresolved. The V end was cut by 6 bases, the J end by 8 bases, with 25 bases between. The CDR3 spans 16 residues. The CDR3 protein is CASSFSLTGQENGYTF. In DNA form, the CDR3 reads TGTGCCAGCAGCTTCTCTCTGACCGGGCAAGAAAACGGCTACACCTTC.

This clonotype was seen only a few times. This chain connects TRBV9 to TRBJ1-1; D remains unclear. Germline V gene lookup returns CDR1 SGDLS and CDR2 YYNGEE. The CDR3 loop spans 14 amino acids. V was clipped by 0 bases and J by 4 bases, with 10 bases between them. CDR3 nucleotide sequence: TGTGCCAGCAGCGTAGAATCGGTCGGCACTGAAGCTTTCTTT. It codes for CASSVESVGTEAFF.

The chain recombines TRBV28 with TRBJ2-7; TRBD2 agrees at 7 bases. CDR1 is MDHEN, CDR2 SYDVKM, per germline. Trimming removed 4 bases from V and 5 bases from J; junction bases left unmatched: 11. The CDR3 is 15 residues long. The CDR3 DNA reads TGTGCCAGCAGTTCACCCGGGGGGATAGCTGACGAGCAGTACGTC. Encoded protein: CASSSPGGIADEQYV.

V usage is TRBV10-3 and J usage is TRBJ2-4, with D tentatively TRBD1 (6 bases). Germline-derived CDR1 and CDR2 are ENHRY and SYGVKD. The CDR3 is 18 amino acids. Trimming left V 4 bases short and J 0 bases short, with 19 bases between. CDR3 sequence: CAISVRRTEDVAKNIQYF. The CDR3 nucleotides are TGTGCCATCAGTGTCCGCCGGACAGAGGATGTAGCCAAAAACATTCAGTACTTC.

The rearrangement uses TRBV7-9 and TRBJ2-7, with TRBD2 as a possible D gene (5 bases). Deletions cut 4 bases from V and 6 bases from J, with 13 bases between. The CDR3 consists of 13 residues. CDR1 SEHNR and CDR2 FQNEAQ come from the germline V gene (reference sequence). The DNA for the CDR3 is TGTGCCAGCAGCTCCGTTGAGGGCCGCGAGCAGTACTTC. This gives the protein CASSSVEGREQYF. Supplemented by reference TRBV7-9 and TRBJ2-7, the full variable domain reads DTGVSQNPRHKITKRGQNVTFRCDPISEHNRLYWYRQTLGQGPEFLTYFQNEAQLEKSRLLSDRFSAERPKGSFSTLEIQRTEQGDSAMYLCASSSVEGREQYFGPGTRLTVT.

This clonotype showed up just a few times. The CDR3 DNA reads TGTGCCAGCAGCACGGGGGGTTATACCGGGGAGCTGTTTTTT. Translated, it gives CASSTGGYTGELFF. The rearrangement joins TRBV7-2 to TRBJ2-2, with TRBD2 identical over 7 bases. The CDR3 runs to 14 residues. The germline V gene encodes CDR1 SGHTA and CDR2 FQGNSA. V lost 5 bases to trimming and J lost 5 bases; unmatched junction nucleotides: 5.

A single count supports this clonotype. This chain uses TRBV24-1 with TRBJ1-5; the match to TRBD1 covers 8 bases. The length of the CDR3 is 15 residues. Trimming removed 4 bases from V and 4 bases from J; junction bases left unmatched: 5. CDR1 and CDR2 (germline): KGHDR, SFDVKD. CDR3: CATSDSGGMNQPQHF. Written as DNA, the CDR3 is TGTGCCACCAGTGACTCAGGGGGCATGAATCAGCCCCAGCATTTT.

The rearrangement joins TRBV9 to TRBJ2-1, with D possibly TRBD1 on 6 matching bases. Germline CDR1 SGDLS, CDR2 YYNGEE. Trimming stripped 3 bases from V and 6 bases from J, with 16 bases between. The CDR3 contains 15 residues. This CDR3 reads CASSAGPGVGNEQFF. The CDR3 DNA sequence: TGTGCCAGCAGCGCAGGGCCAGGGGTGGGCAATGAGCAGTTCTTC.

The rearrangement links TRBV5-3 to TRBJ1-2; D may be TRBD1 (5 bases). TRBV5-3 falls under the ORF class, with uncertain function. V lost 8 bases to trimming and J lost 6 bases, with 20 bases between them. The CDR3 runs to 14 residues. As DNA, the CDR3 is TGTGCCAGCAGCCTGAGACAGTCCCTTAATGGCTACACCTTC. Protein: CASSLRQSLNGYTF.

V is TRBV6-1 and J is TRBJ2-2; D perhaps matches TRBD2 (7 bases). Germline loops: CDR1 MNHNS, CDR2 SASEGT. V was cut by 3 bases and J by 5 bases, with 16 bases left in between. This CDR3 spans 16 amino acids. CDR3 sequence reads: CASSDWGGADTGELFF. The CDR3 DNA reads TGTGCCAGCAGTGATTGGGGGGGGGCGGATACCGGGGAGCTGTTTTTT.